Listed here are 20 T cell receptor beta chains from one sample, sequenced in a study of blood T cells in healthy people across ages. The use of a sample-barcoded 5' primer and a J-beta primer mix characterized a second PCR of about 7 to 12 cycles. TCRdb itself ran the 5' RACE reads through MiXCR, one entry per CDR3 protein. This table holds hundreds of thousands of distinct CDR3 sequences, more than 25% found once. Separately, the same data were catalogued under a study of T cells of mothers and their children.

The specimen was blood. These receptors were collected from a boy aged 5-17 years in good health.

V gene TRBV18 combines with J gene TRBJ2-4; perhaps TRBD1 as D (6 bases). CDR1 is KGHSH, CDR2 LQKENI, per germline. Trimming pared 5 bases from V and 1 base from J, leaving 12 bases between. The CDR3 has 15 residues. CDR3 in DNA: TGTGCCAGCTCATCAACTCAGGGGGCCAAAAACATTCAGTACTTC. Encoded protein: CASSSTQGAKNIQYF.

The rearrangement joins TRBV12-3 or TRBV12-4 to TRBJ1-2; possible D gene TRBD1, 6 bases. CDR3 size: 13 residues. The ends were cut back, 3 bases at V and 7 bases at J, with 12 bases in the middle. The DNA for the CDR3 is TGTGCCAGCAGTTTGCTCTCGGGGGCTGGCTACACCTTC. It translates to CASSLLSGAGYTF.

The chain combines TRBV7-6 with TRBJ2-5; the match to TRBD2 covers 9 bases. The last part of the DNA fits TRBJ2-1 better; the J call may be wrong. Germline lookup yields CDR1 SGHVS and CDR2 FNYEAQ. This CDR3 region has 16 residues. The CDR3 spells CASSDTSSGAYNEQFF. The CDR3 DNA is TGTGCCAGCAGCGATACGTCTAGCGGGGCTTACAATGAGCAGTTCTTC.

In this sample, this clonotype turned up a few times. The CDR3 loop reads CASSESGRGRDEQYF. The CDR3 bases are TGTGCCAGCAGTGAATCAGGCAGGGGGCGCGACGAGCAGTACTTC. The genes are TRBV2 and TRBJ2-5; 8 bases are shared with TRBD1. Near its end, the DNA agrees better with TRBJ2-7, so the J call may be wrong. Germline lookup yields CDR1 SNHLY and CDR2 FYNNEI. This CDR3 comprises 15 residues.

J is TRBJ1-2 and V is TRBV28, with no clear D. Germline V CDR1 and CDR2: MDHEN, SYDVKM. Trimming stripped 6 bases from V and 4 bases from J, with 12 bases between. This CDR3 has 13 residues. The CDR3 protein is CASRSRRSYGYTF. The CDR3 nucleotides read TGTGCCAGCAGATCTAGGCGGTCCTATGGCTACACCTTC.

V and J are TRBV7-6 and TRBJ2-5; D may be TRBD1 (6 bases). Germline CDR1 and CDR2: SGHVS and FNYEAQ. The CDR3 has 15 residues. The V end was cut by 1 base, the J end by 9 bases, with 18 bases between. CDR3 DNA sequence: TGTGCCAGCAGCTTAGATGGGGGCCCAGTCGAGGCCCAGTACTTC. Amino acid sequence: CASSLDGGPVEAQYF.

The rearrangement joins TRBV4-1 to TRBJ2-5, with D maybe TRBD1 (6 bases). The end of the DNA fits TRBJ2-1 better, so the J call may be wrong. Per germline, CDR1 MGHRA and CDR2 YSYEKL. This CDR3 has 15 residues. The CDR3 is CASSQGGGRGNEQFF. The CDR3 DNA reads TGCGCCAGCAGCCAAGGGGGCGGCAGGGGCAATGAGCAGTTCTTC.

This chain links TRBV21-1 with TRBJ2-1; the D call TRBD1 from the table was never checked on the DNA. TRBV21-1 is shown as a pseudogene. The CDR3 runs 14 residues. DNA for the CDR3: TGTGCCAGCAGCAATCCCGGGGTCTACAATGAGCAGTTCTTC. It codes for CASSNPGVYNEQFF.

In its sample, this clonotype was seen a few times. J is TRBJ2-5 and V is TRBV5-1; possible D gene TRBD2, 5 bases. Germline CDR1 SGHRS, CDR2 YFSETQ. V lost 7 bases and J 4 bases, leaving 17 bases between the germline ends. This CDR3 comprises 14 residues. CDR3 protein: CASGREQRGETQYF. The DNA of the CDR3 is TGCGCCAGCGGAAGGGAGCAACGGGGAGAGACCCAGTACTTC.

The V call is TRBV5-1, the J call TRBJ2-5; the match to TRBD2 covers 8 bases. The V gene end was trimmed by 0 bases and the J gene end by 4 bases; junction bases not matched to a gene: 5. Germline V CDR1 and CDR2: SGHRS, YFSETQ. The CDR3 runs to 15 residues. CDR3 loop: CASSLGAGGGETQYF. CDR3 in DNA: TGCGCCAGCAGCTTGGGTGCGGGGGGCGGAGAGACCCAGTACTTC.

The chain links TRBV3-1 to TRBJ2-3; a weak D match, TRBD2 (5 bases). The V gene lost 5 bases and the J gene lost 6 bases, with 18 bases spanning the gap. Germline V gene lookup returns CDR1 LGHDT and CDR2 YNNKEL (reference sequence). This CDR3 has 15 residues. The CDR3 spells CASSMTARTFDTQYF. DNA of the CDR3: TGTGCCAGCAGCATGACGGCGCGGACTTTCGATACGCAGTATTTT.

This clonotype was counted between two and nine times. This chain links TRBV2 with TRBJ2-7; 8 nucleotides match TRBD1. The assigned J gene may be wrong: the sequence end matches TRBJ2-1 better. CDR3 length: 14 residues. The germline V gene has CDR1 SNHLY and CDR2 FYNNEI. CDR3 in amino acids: CASSAQGVGNEQFF. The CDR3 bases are TGTGCCAGCAGTGCACAGGGGGTGGGGAATGAGCAGTTCTTC.

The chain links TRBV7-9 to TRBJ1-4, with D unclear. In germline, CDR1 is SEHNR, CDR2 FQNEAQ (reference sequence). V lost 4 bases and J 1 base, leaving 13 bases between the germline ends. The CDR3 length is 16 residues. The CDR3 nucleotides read TGTGCCAGCAGCTCCTCACGATGGCAAACTAATGAAAAACTGTTTTTT. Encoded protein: CASSSSRWQTNEKLFF.

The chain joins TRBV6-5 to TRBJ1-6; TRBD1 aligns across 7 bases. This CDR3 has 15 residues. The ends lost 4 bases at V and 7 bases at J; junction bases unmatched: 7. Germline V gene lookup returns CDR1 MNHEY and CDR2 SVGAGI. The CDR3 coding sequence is TGTGCCAGCAGTTCCACGAACAGGGGCAATTCACCCCTCCACTTT. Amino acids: CASSSTNRGNSPLHF.

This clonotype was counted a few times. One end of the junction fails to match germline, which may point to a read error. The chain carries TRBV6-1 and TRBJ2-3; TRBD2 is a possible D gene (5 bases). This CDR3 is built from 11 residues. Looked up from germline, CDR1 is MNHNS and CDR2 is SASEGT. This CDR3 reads CASSDLHGVLF. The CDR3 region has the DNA TGTGCCAGCAGTGACCTCCACGGGGTTCTTTTT.

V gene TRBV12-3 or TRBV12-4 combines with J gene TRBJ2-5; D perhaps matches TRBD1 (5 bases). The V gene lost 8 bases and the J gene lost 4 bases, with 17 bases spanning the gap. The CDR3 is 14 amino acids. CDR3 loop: CASGKGAEGETQYF. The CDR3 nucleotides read TGTGCCAGCGGTAAAGGGGCGGAAGGAGAGACCCAGTACTTC.

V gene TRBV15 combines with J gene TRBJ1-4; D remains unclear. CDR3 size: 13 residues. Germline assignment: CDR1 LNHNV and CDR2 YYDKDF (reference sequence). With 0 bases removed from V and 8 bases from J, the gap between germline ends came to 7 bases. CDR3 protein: CATSRELGEKLFF. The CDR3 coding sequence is TGTGCCACCAGCAGAGAGTTGGGCGAAAAACTGTTTTTT.

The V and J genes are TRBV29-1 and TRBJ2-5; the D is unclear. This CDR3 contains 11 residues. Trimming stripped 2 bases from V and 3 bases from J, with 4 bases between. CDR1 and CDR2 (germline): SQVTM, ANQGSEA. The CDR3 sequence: CSVEQKETQYF. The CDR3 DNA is TGCAGCGTTGAACAGAAAGAGACCCAGTACTTC.

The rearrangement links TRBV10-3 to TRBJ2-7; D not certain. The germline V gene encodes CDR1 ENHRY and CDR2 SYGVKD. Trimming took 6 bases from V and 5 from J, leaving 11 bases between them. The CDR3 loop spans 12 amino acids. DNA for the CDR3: TGTGCCATCAGCCTCGCTGGGCACGAGCAGTACTTC. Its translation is CAISLAGHEQYF.

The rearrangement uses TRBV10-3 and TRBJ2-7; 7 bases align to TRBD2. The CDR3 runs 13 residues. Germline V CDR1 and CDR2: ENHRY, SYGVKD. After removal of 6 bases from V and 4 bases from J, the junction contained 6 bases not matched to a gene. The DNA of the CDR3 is TGTGCCATCAGGGGCGGGGGTTTATACGAGCAGTACTTC. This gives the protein CAIRGGGLYEQYF.